This T cell receptor beta chain was identified during a study of CD8+CD57+ T cells in acquired aplastic anemia. Background on the study: The DNA of sorted CD4+ and CD8+ cells averaged roughly 3.2 ug. Read counts for CD4+ cells (from healthy donors) averaged approximately 11 million. Overall study findings and caveats: Patients shared some 30 CD8+ CDR3 sequences with controls.

As to this clonotype: Its target is not known.

Genomic DNA, the template, was used for profiling of the TCR beta VDJ and CDR3. MiXCR, run by TCRdb on the reads, gives a single entry per CDR3 protein. The repertoire consists of over 150,000 distinct CDR3 sequences, with about half occurring once and the leading ten covering more than 15%. This receptor was obtained from a human donor in good health, serving as a control. What was sequenced was sorted CD4+, CD8+, or CD8+CD57+ T cells (not recorded which) from PBMCs.

CDR3 DNA sequence: TGTGCCTGGAGTCGGTCAGGGGGCGCAACTAATGAAAAACTGTTTTTT. Translated, it gives CAWSRSGGATNEKLFF. This chain links TRBV30 with TRBJ1-4; 8 bases line up with TRBD1. V shed 2 bases, J shed 0 bases, and the junction held 5 bases outside the gene matches. CDR1 is GTSNPN, CDR2 SVGIG, per germline (reference sequence). The CDR3 has 16 residues.